This T cell receptor (beta chain) emerged from a study of blood T cell repertoires in COVID-19. Overall study context: Acute and convalescent COVID-19 specimens originated in the United States, Italy and Spain. Sample material is recorded as cDNA or gDNA derived from T cells, B-cell-depleted T cells, or PBMCs.

The CDR3 consists of 16 residues. The V end was cut by 0 bases, the J end by 2 bases, with 14 bases between. Germline V gene sequence: CDR1 MGHDK, CDR2 SYGVNS. Original processing notes: Amplification with reference gene primers provided the estimates of nucleated cell counts. Clones were sequenced by immunoSEQ multiplex PCR, and TCRdb holds only the in-frame ones, with some missing. V and J calls and clone size are given by that table; D and trimming were obtained from the DNA. Of about 65,000 clones listed, roughly 80% were seen once; the top ten hold over 40%. J is TRBJ2-7 and V is TRBV25-1, with D possibly matching TRBD2 (6 bases). The receptor comes from a human donor in a cohort sampled during active COVID-19. Sequencing was carried out using peripheral blood. The CDR3 DNA follows: TGTGCCAGCAGTGAATATTGGAGGGGCCAGACCTACGAGCAGTACTTC. Protein product: CASSEYWRGQTYEQYF.